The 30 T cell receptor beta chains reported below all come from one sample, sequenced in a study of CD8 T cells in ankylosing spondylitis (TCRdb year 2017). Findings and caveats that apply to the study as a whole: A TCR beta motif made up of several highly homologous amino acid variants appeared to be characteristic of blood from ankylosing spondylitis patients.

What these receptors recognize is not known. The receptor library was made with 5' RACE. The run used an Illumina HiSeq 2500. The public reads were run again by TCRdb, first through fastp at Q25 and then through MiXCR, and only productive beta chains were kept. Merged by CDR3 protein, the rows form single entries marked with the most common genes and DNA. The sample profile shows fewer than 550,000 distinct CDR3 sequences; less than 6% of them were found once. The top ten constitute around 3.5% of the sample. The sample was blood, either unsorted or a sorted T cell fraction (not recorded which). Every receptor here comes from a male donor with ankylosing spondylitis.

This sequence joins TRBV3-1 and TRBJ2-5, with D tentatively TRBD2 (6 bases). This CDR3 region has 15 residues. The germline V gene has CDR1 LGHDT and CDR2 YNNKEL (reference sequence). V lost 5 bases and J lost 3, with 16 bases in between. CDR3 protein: CASSSLLASKETQYF. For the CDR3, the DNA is TGTGCCAGCAGCTCCTTACTAGCATCGAAAGAGACCCAGTACTTC.

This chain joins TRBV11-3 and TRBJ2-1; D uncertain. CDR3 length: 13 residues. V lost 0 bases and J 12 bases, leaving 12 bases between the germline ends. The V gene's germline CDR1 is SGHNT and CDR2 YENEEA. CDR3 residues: CASSLDPEARQFF. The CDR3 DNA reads TGTGCCAGCAGCTTAGACCCAGAGGCCAGGCAGTTCTTC.

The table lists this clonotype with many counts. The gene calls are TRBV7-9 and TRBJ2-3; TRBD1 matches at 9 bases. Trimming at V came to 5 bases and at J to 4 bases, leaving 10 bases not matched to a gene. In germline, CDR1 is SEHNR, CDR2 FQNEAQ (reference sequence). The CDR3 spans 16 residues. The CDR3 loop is CASSTYRGRVPDTQYF. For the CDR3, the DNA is TGTGCCAGCAGCACCTACAGGGGGCGCGTCCCAGATACGCAGTATTTT.

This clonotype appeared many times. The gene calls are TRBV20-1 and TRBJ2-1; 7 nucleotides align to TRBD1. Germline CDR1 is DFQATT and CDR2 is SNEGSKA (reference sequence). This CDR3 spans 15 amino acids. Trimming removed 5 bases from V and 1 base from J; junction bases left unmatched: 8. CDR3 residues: CSASDREESYNEQFF. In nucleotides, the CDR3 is TGCAGTGCTTCAGACAGGGAAGAATCCTACAATGAGCAGTTCTTC.

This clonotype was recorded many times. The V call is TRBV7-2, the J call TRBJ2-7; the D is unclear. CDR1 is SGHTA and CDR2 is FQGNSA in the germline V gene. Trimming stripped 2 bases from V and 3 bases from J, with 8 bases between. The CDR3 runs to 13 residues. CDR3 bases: TGTGCCAGCAGCTTAATTAACGACTACGAGCAGTACTTC. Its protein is CASSLINDYEQYF. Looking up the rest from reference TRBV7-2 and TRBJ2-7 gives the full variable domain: GAGVSQSPSNKVTEKGKDVELRCDPISGHTALYWYRQSLGQGLEFLIYFQGNSAPDKSGLPSDRFSAERTGGSVSTLTIQRTQQEDSAVYLCASSLINDYEQYFGPGTRLTVT.

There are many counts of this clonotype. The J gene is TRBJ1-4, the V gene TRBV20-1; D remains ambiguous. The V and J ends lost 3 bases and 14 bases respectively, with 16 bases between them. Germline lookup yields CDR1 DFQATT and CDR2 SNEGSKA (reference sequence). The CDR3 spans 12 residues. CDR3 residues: CSARGGPRILFF. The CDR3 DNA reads TGCAGTGCTAGGGGAGGGCCCCGTATTCTGTTTTTT.

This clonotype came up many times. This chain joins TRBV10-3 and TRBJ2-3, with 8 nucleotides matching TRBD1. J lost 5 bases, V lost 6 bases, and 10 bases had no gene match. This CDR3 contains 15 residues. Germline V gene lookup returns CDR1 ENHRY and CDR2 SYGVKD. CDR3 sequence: CAISGTGGGRDTQYF. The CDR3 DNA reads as TGTGCCATCAGCGGTACAGGGGGTGGTAGAGATACGCAGTATTTT.

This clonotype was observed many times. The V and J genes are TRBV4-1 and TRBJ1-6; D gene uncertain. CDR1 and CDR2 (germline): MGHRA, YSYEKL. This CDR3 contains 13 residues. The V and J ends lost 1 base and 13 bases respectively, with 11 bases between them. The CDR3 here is CASSQVLGEPLHF. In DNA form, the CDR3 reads TGCGCCAGCAGCCAAGTACTTGGGGAGCCCCTCCACTTT.

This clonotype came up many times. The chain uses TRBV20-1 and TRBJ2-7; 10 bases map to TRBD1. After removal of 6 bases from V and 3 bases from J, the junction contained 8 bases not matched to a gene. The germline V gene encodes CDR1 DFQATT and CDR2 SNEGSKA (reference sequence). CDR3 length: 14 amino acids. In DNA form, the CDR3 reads TGCAGTGCAAGACGGGACAGGGGCATCTACGAGCAGTACTTC. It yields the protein CSARRDRGIYEQYF.

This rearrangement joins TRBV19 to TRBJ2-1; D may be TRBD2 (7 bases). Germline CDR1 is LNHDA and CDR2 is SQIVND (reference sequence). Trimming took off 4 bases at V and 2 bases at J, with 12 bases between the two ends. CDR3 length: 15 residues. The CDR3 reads CASSTQGGTYNEQFF. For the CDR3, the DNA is TGTGCCAGTAGTACACAGGGAGGGACCTACAATGAGCAGTTCTTC.

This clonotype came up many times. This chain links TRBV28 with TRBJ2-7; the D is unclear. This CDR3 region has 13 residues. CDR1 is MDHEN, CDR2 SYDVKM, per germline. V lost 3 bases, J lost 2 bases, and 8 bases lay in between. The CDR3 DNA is TGTGCCAGCAGTTTCCCTTATACCTACGAGCAGTACTTC. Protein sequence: CASSFPYTYEQYF.

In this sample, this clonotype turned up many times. This CDR3 is CASSYSHQEEKLFF. Written as DNA, the CDR3 is TGTGCCAGCAGTTACTCGCACCAGGAGGAAAAACTGTTTTTT. V usage is TRBV6-5 and J usage is TRBJ1-4; D is unresolved. This CDR3 has 14 amino acids. Germline V gene sequence: CDR1 MNHEY, CDR2 SVGAGI. The V and J ends lost 0 bases and 8 bases respectively, with 10 bases between them.

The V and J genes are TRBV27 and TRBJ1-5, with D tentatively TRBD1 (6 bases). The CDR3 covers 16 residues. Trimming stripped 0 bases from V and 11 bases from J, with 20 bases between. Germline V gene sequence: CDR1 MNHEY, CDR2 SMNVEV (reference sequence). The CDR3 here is CASSLSGQGLYWAQHF. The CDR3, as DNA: TGTGCCAGCAGTTTATCGGGGCAGGGGCTCTATTGGGCCCAGCATTTT.

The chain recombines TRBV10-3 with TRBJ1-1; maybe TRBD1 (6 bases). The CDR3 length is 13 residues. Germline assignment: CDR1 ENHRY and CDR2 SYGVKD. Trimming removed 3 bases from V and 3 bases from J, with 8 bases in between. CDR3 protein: CAISDGGDTEAFF. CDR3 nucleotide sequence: TGTGCCATCAGTGACGGGGGCGACACTGAAGCTTTCTTT.

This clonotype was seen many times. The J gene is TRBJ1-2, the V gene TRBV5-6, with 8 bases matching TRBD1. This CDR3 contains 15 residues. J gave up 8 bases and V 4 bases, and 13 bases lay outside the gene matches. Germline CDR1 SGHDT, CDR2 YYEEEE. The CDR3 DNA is TGTGCCAGCAGCCTCGGATTCAGGGGGCGCGGAGGCTACACCTTC. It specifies CASSLGFRGRGGYTF.

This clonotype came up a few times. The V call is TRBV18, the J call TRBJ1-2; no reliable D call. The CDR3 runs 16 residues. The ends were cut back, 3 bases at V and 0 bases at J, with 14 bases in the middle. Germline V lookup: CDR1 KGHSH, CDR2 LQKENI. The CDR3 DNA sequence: TGTGCCAGCTCACCGCCGACGATTATAGCTAACTATGGCTACACCTTC. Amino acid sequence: CASSPPTIIANYGYTF.

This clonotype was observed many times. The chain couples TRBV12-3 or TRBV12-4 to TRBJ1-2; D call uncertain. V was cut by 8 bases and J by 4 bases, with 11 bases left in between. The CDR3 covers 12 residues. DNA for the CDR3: TGTGCCAGCTCCCCTCTGGGCTATGGCTACACCTTC. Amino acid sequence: CASSPLGYGYTF.

Here the CDR3 reads CASSSRRAGSSYEQYF. The CDR3, as DNA: TGTGCCAGCAGCTCCAGAAGAGCGGGATCCTCCTACGAGCAGTACTTC. The chain is built from TRBV7-2 and TRBJ2-7, with 7 bases matching TRBD2. With V trimmed by 4 bases and J by 0 bases, 9 bases remained unmatched. CDR3 size: 16 residues. CDR1 SGHTA and CDR2 FQGNSA come from the germline V gene.

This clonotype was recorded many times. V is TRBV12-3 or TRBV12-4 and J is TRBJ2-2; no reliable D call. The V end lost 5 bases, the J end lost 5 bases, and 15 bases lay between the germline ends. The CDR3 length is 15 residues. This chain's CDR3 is CASSPILQPTGELFF. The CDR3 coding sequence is TGTGCCAGCAGTCCAATACTACAGCCTACCGGGGAGCTGTTTTTT.

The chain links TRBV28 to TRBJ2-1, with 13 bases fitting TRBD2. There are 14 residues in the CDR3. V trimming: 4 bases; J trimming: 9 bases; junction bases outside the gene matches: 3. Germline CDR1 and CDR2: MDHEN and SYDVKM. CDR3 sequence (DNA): TGTGCCAGCAGTTGGACTAGCGGGAGTACTGAGCAGTTCTTC. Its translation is CASSWTSGSTEQFF.

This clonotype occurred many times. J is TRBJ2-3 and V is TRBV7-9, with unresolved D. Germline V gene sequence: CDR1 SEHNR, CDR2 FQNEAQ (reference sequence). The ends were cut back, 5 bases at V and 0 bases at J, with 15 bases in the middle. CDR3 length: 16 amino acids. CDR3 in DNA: TGTGCCAGCAGCGACCTCACCGAGTCTAGCACAGATACGCAGTATTTT. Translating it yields CASSDLTESSTDTQYF.

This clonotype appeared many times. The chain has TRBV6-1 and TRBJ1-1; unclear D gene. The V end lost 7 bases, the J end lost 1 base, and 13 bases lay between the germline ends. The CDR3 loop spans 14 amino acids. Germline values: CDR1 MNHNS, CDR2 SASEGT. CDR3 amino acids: CASKTRSKNTEAFF. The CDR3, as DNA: TGTGCCAGCAAGACAAGGTCGAAGAACACTGAAGCTTTCTTT.

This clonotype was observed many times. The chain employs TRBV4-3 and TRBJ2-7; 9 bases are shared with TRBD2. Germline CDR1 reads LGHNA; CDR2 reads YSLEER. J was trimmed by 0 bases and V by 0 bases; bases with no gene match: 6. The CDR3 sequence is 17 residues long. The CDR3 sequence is CASSQDPAGGGSYEQYF. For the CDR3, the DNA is TGCGCCAGCAGCCAAGATCCGGCGGGAGGGGGCTCCTACGAGCAGTACTTC.

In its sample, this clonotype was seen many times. The CDR3 spells CSPLEGRGTQYF. CDR3 DNA sequence: TGCAGTCCGCTAGAGGGGAGGGGTACGCAGTATTTT. The chain recombines TRBV20-1 with TRBJ2-3; TRBD2 matches 7 bases. V dropped 8 bases and J dropped 8; count of bases not matched to a gene: 10. This CDR3 has 12 residues. Per the germline V gene, CDR1 is DFQATT and CDR2 is SNEGSKA (reference sequence).

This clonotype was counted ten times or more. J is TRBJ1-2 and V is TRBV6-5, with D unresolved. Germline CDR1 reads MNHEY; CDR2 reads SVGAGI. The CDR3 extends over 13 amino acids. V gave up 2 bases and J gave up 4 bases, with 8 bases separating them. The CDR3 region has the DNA TGTGCCAGCAGTTACGTACAAAGCTATGGCTACACCTTC. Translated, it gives CASSYVQSYGYTF.

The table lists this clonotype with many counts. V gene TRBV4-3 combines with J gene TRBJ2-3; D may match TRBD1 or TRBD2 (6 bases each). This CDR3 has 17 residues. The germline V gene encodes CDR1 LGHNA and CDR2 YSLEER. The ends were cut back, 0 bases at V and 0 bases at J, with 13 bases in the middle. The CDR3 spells CASSQDARGRSTDTQYF. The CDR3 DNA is TGCGCCAGCAGCCAAGACGCACGGGGGCGTAGCACAGATACGCAGTATTTT.

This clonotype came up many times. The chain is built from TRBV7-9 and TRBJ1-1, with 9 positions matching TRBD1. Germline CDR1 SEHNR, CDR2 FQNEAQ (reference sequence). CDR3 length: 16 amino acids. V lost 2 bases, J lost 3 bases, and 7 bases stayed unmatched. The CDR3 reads CASSLPSDRGYTEAFF. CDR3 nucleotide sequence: TGTGCCAGCAGCTTACCATCTGACAGGGGGTACACTGAAGCTTTCTTT.

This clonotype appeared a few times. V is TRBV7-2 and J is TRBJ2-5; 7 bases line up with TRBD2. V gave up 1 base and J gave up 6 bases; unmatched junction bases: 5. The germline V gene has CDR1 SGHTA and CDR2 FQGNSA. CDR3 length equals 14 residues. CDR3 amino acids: CASSLGGGKQTQYF. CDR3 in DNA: TGTGCCAGCAGCTTAGGGGGAGGGAAACAGACCCAGTACTTC.

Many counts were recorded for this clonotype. The CDR3: CAIMSGTGRYEQYF. The CDR3 DNA follows: TGTGCCATCATGTCCGGGACAGGGAGGTACGAGCAGTACTTC. The rearrangement uses TRBV10-3 and TRBJ2-7; 9 bases are a match to TRBD1. V trimming: 7 bases; J trimming: 4 bases; junction bases outside the gene matches: 8. The germline V gene has CDR1 ENHRY and CDR2 SYGVKD. CDR3 length equals 14 residues.

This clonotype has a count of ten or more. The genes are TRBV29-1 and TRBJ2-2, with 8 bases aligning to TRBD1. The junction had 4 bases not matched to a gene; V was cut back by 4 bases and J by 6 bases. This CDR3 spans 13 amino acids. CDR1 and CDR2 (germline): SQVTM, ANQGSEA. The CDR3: CSVGQGLAGELFF. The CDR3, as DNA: TGCAGCGTTGGACAGGGGTTAGCCGGGGAGCTGTTTTTT.